The following is a T cell receptor beta chain sequence with its context. The sample contains more than one DNA sequence encoding this CDR3. CDR1 is LNHDA, CDR2 SQIVND, per germline (reference sequence). V was clipped by 7 bases and J by 0 bases, with 7 bases between them. The length of the CDR3 is 14 residues. These data originate in a study of shared clonotypes between healthy human individuals. The method was immunoSEQ multiplex PCR; TCRdb's version includes in-frame clones alone and lacks a portion of them. The sample shows about 2.4 million clones, approximately 90% of them seen only once. The sequenced sample consisted of naive CD4+ T cells sorted from blood. Subset denoted: CD45RA+ positively selected. The receptor's source is a man aged 18 to 35 in good health. The rearrangement uses TRBV19 and TRBJ1-6, with D uncertain. The CDR3: CASTRSSYNSPLHF. In DNA form, the CDR3 reads TGTGCCAGTACTAGGAGCTCCTATAATTCACCCCTCCACTTT.